This T cell receptor (beta chain) appears in the sequencing data of a study of T cell responses to AZD1222 COVID-19 vaccine. With 2 bases removed from V and 0 bases from J, the gap between germline ends came to 13 bases. CDR3 length: 16 residues. Germline V CDR1 and CDR2: LNHDA, SQIVND (reference sequence). Profiling relied on immunoSEQ multiplex PCR, and the TCRdb table lists in-frame clones only, not all of them. The table shows some 130,000 clones, with over 75% occurring only once. This rearrangement joins TRBV19 to TRBJ1-1; TRBD1 is a possible D gene (5 bases). Material: peripheral blood, obtained on day 0 of AZD1222 vaccination. The sequence came from an adult in good health. For the CDR3, the DNA is TGTGCCAGTAGTATATGGCAGGGCGAATTGAACACTGAAGCTTTCTTT. It encodes CASSIWQGELNTEAFF.